This is a list of T cell receptor beta chains from one sample in a study of cytomegalovirus exposure and HLA in healthy donors. Measured with immunoSEQ multiplex PCR; TCRdb has only the in-frame clones, and not every one. This repertoire shows 150,000 or so clones, 80% to 90% found once; its top ten account for roughly 2%. Sequencing was performed on PBMCs. The receptors were gathered from a woman younger than 35 in good health and CMV-seronegative. The CDR3 runs from the conserved cysteine through the conserved F or W. D genes are given only for firm matches. Only some rows state a clone size, as once, few, many or a class for expanded clones.

v_gene: TRBV11-2
j_gene: TRBJ1-1
d_gene: -
abundance: -
CDR3nt: TGTGCCAGCAGCTTAGCCGTGAACACTGAAGCTTTCTTT
CDR3aa: CASSLAVNTEAFF

v_gene: TRBV6-1
j_gene: TRBJ2-7
d_gene: -
abundance: once
CDR3nt: TGTGCCAGCAGTCCTTCGACATACCGATCCTACGAGCAGTACTTC
CDR3aa: CASSPSTYRSYEQYF

v_gene: TRBV5-1
j_gene: TRBJ2-7
d_gene: -
abundance: once
CDR3nt: TGCGCCAGCCGCAGGACTAACTCCTACGAGCAGTACTTC
CDR3aa: CASRRTNSYEQYF

v_gene: TRBV27
j_gene: TRBJ2-2
d_gene: TRBD2
abundance: -
CDR3nt: TGTGCCAGCAGTTTCTCAGCGGGAGGAAGGGAGCTGTTTTTT
CDR3aa: CASSFSAGGRELFF

v_gene: TRBV7-8
j_gene: TRBJ2-7
d_gene: TRBD1
abundance: once
CDR3nt: TGTGCCAGCAGCTTAGGCAGGGGGCACTACGAGCAGTACTTC
CDR3aa: CASSLGRGHYEQYF

v_gene: TRBV5-6
j_gene: TRBJ2-2
d_gene: -
abundance: -
CDR3nt: TGTGCCAGCAGCTTGCTGGGCGCCGGGGAGCTGTTTTTT
CDR3aa: CASSLLGAGELFF

v_gene: TRBV6-1
j_gene: TRBJ1-5
d_gene: TRBD1
abundance: -
CDR3nt: TGTGCCAGCAGCGTCCATGCTAGACAGGGGCAGCCCCAGCATTTT
CDR3aa: CASSVHARQGQPQHF

v_gene: TRBV19
j_gene: TRBJ2-2
d_gene: -
abundance: -
CDR3nt: TGTGCCAGTAGAGAGGGGAACACCGGGGAGCTGTTTTTT
CDR3aa: CASREGNTGELFF

v_gene: TRBV10-2
j_gene: TRBJ2-7
d_gene: TRBD2
abundance: -
CDR3nt: TGCGCCAGCGGACTAGCGGAGAATGCCTACGAGCAGTACTTC
CDR3aa: CASGLAENAYEQYF

v_gene: TRBV5-1
j_gene: TRBJ1-3
d_gene: -
abundance: -
CDR3nt: TGCGCCAGCAGCTTCGGACAGCGCCCGGGTCGAGACACCATATATTTT
CDR3aa: CASSFGQRPGRDTIYF

v_gene: TRBV2
j_gene: TRBJ1-3
d_gene: -
abundance: -
CDR3nt: TGTGCCAGCAGTGCGGGGGGGGGTGCGAGATCTGGAAACACCATATATTTT
CDR3aa: CASSAGGGARSGNTIYF

v_gene: TRBV5-1
j_gene: TRBJ2-7
d_gene: TRBD2
abundance: -
CDR3nt: TGCGCCAGCACTAGCGGGAGTGGCTCCTACGAGCAGTACTTC
CDR3aa: CASTSGSGSYEQYF

v_gene: TRBV5-6
j_gene: TRBJ2-7
d_gene: TRBD1
abundance: few
CDR3nt: TGTGCCAGCAGCTTGGCCCTAGGCCAGGGACAGGGAGACTTC
CDR3aa: CASSLALGQGQGDF

v_gene: TRBV6-1
j_gene: TRBJ2-7
d_gene: -
abundance: -
CDR3nt: TGTGCCAGCAGTGAAGTTGGGCAGTTCTACGAGCAGTACTTC
CDR3aa: CASSEVGQFYEQYF

v_gene: TRBV5-1
j_gene: TRBJ1-2
d_gene: TRBD1
abundance: -
CDR3nt: TGCGCCAGCAGCTCCCTGGGACAGGGAAATGGCTACACCTTC
CDR3aa: CASSSLGQGNGYTF

v_gene: TRBV10-3
j_gene: TRBJ2-7
d_gene: -
abundance: -
CDR3nt: TGTGCCATCTCCAGCAGGGACTACGAGCAGTACTTC
CDR3aa: CAISSRDYEQYF

v_gene: TRBV7-6
j_gene: TRBJ2-5
d_gene: -
abundance: -
CDR3nt: TGTGCCAGCAGCTTAGACAGGCAAGAGACCCAGTACTTC
CDR3aa: CASSLDRQETQYF

v_gene: TRBV7-8
j_gene: TRBJ2-1
d_gene: -
abundance: -
CDR3nt: TGTGCCAGCAAAAAGGGGGACAATGAGCAGTTCTTC
CDR3aa: CASKKGDNEQFF

v_gene: TRBV6-1
j_gene: TRBJ1-1
d_gene: -
abundance: -
CDR3nt: TGTGCCAGCAGTGAAGGAAGGAGAGACACTGAAGCTTTCTTT
CDR3aa: CASSEGRRDTEAFF